Given below is one T cell receptor (beta chain) in context. Its antigen is currently unknown. Researchers barred patients who had uncontrolled infection, other autoimmune disease, pregnancy or lactation. PBMCs were sourced from less than 12 ml fresh peripheral blood. This entry comes from a study of T cells in Graves' hyperthyroidism and ophthalmopathy. At the level of the study: The authors collected peripheral blood at initial diagnosis, before any treatment. Findings and limits, study-wide: A model of 13 V-J pairs discriminated ophthalmopathy from stable hyperthyroidism.

The TCR beta CDR3 regions underwent amplification using RNA transcripts as the source. The TCR CDR3 first-round RT-PCR relied on the HTBI primer set. MiXCR, run by TCRdb on the multiplex PCR reads, gives a single entry per CDR3 protein. This table holds about 500,000 distinct CDR3 sequences, about a sixth found once. CDR1 and CDR2 from the germline V gene are SEHNR and FQNEAQ (reference sequence). CDR3 size: 14 residues. V was clipped by 8 bases and J by 1 base, with 15 bases between them. The chain carries TRBV7-9 and TRBJ2-7, with D tentatively TRBD1 (6 bases). Sequenced: blood. This TCR was sampled from a young woman with Graves' hyperthyroidism. The CDR3 protein is CASSLGHNSYEQYF. In DNA form, the CDR3 reads TGTGCCAGCTCCTTGGGACACAATTCCTACGAGCAGTACTTC. Full variable domain (outside the CDR3, taken from reference TRBV7-9 and TRBJ2-7): DTGVSQNPRHKITKRGQNVTFRCDPISEHNRLYWYRQTLGQGPEFLTYFQNEAQLEKSRLLSDRFSAERPKGSFSTLEIQRTEQGDSAMYLCASSLGHNSYEQYFGPGTRLTVT.